Following are 27 T cell receptor beta chains from one sample sequenced in a study of CD8+ T cells in alopecia areata. As the sequencing template, cDNA was produced by extracting RNA and reverse transcribing it. TCRdb keeps only in-frame clones here, not all; method: immunoSEQ multiplex PCR. The data show 200,000 to 250,000 clones, approximately 65% seen once. The treatment was: oral pan-JAK inhibitor, 5-10 mg twice daily. Sample: CD4+ T cells sorted from blood, taken at week 44, from a patient treated with tofacitinib. These receptors all come from a human donor with alopecia areata.

The chain is built from TRBV5-1 and TRBJ2-5; D is possibly TRBD1 or TRBD2 (5 bases each). The CDR3 covers 16 residues. V lost 5 bases to trimming and J lost 5 bases, with 22 bases between them. CDR1 is SGHRS and CDR2 is YFSETQ in the germline V gene. The CDR3 spells CASRSGTQGIWETQYF. The CDR3 DNA reads as TGCGCCAGCAGGTCCGGGACCCAGGGAATATGGGAGACCCAGTACTTC.

This clone was counted once. The V gene is TRBV30, the J gene TRBJ1-6; 9 bases fit TRBD1. The CDR3 runs 16 residues. The V gene's germline CDR1 is GTSNPN and CDR2 SVGIG (reference sequence). V lost 5 bases to trimming and J lost 2 bases; unmatched junction nucleotides: 7. CDR3 coding DNA: TGTGCCTGGGGGGGGACAGGGTCTGCCTATAATTCACCCCTCCACTTT. Translating gives CAWGGTGSAYNSPLHF.

A remark on this clone: The sample contains more than one DNA sequence encoding this CDR3. This sequence joins TRBV11-1 and TRBJ2-7; 7 bases are shared with TRBD1. This CDR3 is 14 amino acids long. The junction had 5 bases not matched to a gene; V was cut back by 2 bases and J by 4 bases. The V gene's germline CDR1 is SGHAT and CDR2 FQDESV (reference sequence). CDR3 sequence: CASSLRQGPYEQYF. In nucleotides, the CDR3 is TGTGCCAGCAGCTTACGACAGGGCCCTTACGAGCAGTACTTC.

The V and J genes are TRBV27 and TRBJ1-2, with no clear D. CDR1 is MNHEY and CDR2 is SMNVEV in the germline V gene (reference sequence). V lost 3 bases and J lost 8, with 16 bases in between. The CDR3 length is 14 residues. Here the CDR3 reads CASSFMGDSGGYTF. Here the CDR3 DNA reads TGTGCCAGCAGTTTCATGGGTGACTCGGGGGGCTACACCTTC.

The chain joins TRBV7-2 to TRBJ1-2; 7 bases align to TRBD1. Trimming at V came to 5 bases and at J to 4 bases, leaving 1 base not matched to a gene. Per the germline V gene, CDR1 is SGHTA and CDR2 is FQGNSA. The CDR3 has 12 residues. In nucleotides, the CDR3 is TGTGCCAGCAGCGGGGACAGCTATGGCTACACCTTC. It specifies CASSGDSYGYTF.

This clone was observed a few times. V usage is TRBV2 and J usage is TRBJ2-2; 7 bases line up with TRBD1. The CDR3 extends over 16 amino acids. Germline V gene sequence: CDR1 SNHLY, CDR2 FYNNEI. Unmatched junction bases numbered 13, after V lost 6 bases and J lost 6 bases. The CDR3 DNA is TGTGCCAGCAGCCGAATACGACAGGGTAGTTCCGGGGAGCTGTTTTTT. Its translation is CASSRIRQGSSGELFF.

The chain has TRBV2 and TRBJ2-1, with 11 bases lining up with TRBD2. Trimming at V came to 4 bases and at J to 0 bases, leaving 11 bases not matched to a gene. The CDR3 runs 19 residues. CDR1 is SNHLY, CDR2 FYNNEI, per germline. CDR3 in amino acids: CASSGGTSGGLSSYNEQFF. The CDR3 DNA sequence: TGTGCCAGCAGTGGCGGAACTAGCGGGGGCCTGAGCTCCTACAATGAGCAGTTCTTC. Based on the CDR3 plus reference TRBV2 and TRBJ2-1, the full variable domain is EPEVTQTPSHQVTQMGQEVILRCVPISNHLYFYWYRQILGQKVEFLVSFYNNEISEKSEIFDDQFSVERPDGSNFTLKIRSTKLEDSAMYFCASSGGTSGGLSSYNEQFFGPGTRLTVL.

The V call is TRBV6-1, the J call TRBJ1-1; D gene ambiguous. This CDR3 is 14 amino acids long. Trimming took off 1 base at V and 1 base at J, with 7 bases between the two ends. The V gene's germline CDR1 is MNHNS and CDR2 SASEGT. CDR3 region: CASSEVPQNTEAFF. CDR3 coding DNA: TGTGCCAGCAGTGAAGTACCTCAGAACACTGAAGCTTTCTTT.

The chain uses TRBV29-1 and TRBJ1-5; D is possibly TRBD1 (5 bases). The CDR3 consists of 14 residues. The germline gives CDR1 SQVTM, CDR2 ANQGSEA. V was trimmed by 4 bases and J by 0 bases, leaving 10 bases between them. CDR3 DNA: TGCAGCGTTGCAGGGACGGATAGCAATCAGCCCCAGCATTTT. It specifies CSVAGTDSNQPQHF.

This clone was seen just once. The chain carries TRBV29-1 and TRBJ1-4; 7 bases align to TRBD1. The CDR3 runs to 14 residues. Looked up from germline, CDR1 is SQVTM and CDR2 is ANQGSEA. V was clipped by 6 bases and J by 8 bases; unmatched bases: 12. The CDR3 loop is CSVDRQGEYEKLFF. The CDR3 DNA reads TGCAGCGTAGATAGACAGGGTGAATACGAAAAACTGTTTTTT.

This clone is a singleton in its sample. The gene calls are TRBV25-1 and TRBJ2-1; D remains unclear. There are 14 residues in the CDR3. Trimming took 1 base from V and 4 from J, leaving 8 bases between them. The germline V gene encodes CDR1 MGHDK and CDR2 SYGVNS. This chain's CDR3 is CASSELGQYNEQFF. DNA of the CDR3: TGTGCCAGCAGTGAATTAGGGCAGTACAATGAGCAGTTCTTC.

The chain joins TRBV30 to TRBJ2-1; D perhaps matches TRBD1 (6 bases). The germline V gene has CDR1 GTSNPN and CDR2 SVGIG (reference sequence). This CDR3 spans 15 amino acids. The V and J ends lost 2 bases and 6 bases respectively, with 17 bases between them. CDR3 bases: TGTGCCTGGAGTAGGGGGAGAGGTTTTGGCAATGAGCAGTTCTTC. It is translated as CAWSRGRGFGNEQFF.

The chain employs TRBV5-6 and TRBJ1-1, with TRBD1 as a possible D gene (5 bases). CDR1 is SGHDT, CDR2 YYEEEE, per germline. Trimming shortened V by 4 bases and J by 8 bases, and 15 bases separated the two germline ends. The CDR3 consists of 13 residues. The CDR3 is CASSPEGREEAFF. The CDR3 nucleotides read TGTGCCAGCAGCCCGGAGGGGCGAGAAGAAGCTTTCTTT.

The chain uses TRBV5-1 and TRBJ2-3; 11 bases are shared with TRBD2. CDR1 is SGHRS, CDR2 YFSETQ, per germline. V dropped 6 bases and J dropped 6; count of bases not matched to a gene: 6. This CDR3 spans 14 amino acids. The CDR3 region is CASTTSGGADTQYF. CDR3 in DNA: TGCGCCAGCACCACTAGCGGGGGTGCGGATACGCAGTATTTT.

This clone came up a few times. The chain couples TRBV5-1 to TRBJ2-2; D possibly corresponds to TRBD2 (6 bases). Germline CDR1 and CDR2: SGHRS and YFSETQ. V was trimmed by 4 bases and J by 7 bases, leaving 17 bases between them. This CDR3 is 15 amino acids long. The CDR3 coding sequence is TGCGCCAGCAGCGACGGGTCTAGCGTGCGCGGGGAGCTGTTTTTT. Encoded protein: CASSDGSSVRGELFF.

This clone has more than one count but fewer than ten. This rearrangement joins TRBV14 to TRBJ1-4, with D perhaps TRBD1 (5 bases). CDR3 length: 16 residues. Germline CDR1 SGHDN, CDR2 FVKESK. V was clipped by 4 bases and J by 5 bases, with 17 bases between them. CDR3 amino acids: CASSPDSGVGNEKLFF. The CDR3 DNA is TGTGCCAGCAGCCCGGACTCGGGGGTAGGAAATGAAAAACTGTTTTTT.

The chain joins TRBV5-1 to TRBJ2-3; D gene unclear. The CDR3 has 14 residues. CDR1 is SGHRS and CDR2 is YFSETQ in the germline V gene. Trimming took off 4 bases at V and 3 bases at J, with 12 bases between the two ends. As DNA, the CDR3 is TGCGCCAGCAGCCGCTTCGGAGCAACAGATACGCAGTATTTT. Translation gives CASSRFGATDTQYF.

The chain employs TRBV29-1 and TRBJ1-2; 9 nucleotides agree with TRBD1. CDR3 length: 13 residues. The trim removed 6 bases at V and 0 bases at J, leaving 2 bases unmatched. Germline values: CDR1 SQVTM, CDR2 ANQGSEA. CDR3 residues: CSVGTGSNYGYTF. DNA for the CDR3: TGCAGCGTGGGGACAGGGTCTAACTATGGCTACACCTTC.

This rearrangement joins TRBV4-3 to TRBJ1-6; no reliable D call. This CDR3 region has 16 residues. With 0 bases removed from V and 10 bases from J, the gap between germline ends came to 16 bases. CDR1 and CDR2 (germline): LGHNA, YSLEER. CDR3 DNA sequence: TGCGCCAGCAGCCAAGATGGTCAGGCCCTAGGCTCACCCCTCCACTTT. It specifies CASSQDGQALGSPLHF.

A few counts support this clone. As DNA, the CDR3 is TGTGCCAGCAGCCAGCCGGGAGCCAAAAACATTCAGTACTTC. Translation gives CASSQPGAKNIQYF. This sequence joins TRBV7-2 and TRBJ2-4; unclear D gene. This CDR3 comprises 14 residues. Germline-derived CDR1 and CDR2 are SGHTA and FQGNSA. Trimming stripped 5 bases from V and 0 bases from J, with 8 bases between.

The chain uses TRBV30 and TRBJ1-2; 7 bases align to TRBD1. V shed 1 base and J 6 bases; nucleotides not matched to a gene: 5. This CDR3 contains 13 residues. Germline lookup yields CDR1 GTSNPN and CDR2 SVGIG (reference sequence). CDR3 amino acids: CAWSAGTVNGYTF. CDR3 DNA sequence: TGTGCCTGGAGTGCCGGGACAGTGAATGGCTACACCTTC.

The CDR3 sequence: CSALHGTGNYGYTF. CDR3 DNA: TGCAGCGCCCTGCATGGGACAGGGAACTATGGCTACACCTTC. This chain uses TRBV29-1 with TRBJ1-2; 9 bases fit TRBD1. V was clipped by 7 bases and J by 2 bases; unmatched bases: 8. CDR3 length: 14 residues. CDR1 and CDR2 from the germline V gene are SQVTM and ANQGSEA.

J is TRBJ2-2 and V is TRBV7-2; D gene uncertain. This CDR3 spans 14 amino acids. Deletions cut 1 base from V and 3 bases from J, with 6 bases between. Looked up from germline, CDR1 is SGHTA and CDR2 is FQGNSA. Here the CDR3 reads CASSLVRDTGELFF. CDR3 DNA sequence: TGTGCCAGCAGCTTAGTTCGTGACACCGGGGAGCTGTTTTTT.

The DNA for the CDR3 is TGCGCCAGCAGTCCAAGCTGGAACACTGAAGCTTTCTTT. Its translation: CASSPSWNTEAFF. The V and J genes are TRBV5-1 and TRBJ1-1; D is undetermined. CDR3 length: 13 residues. Germline loops: CDR1 SGHRS, CDR2 YFSETQ. Trimming stripped 5 bases from V and 1 base from J, with 9 bases between.

The chain employs TRBV29-1 and TRBJ2-2; D is unresolved. Per germline, CDR1 SQVTM and CDR2 ANQGSEA. Deletions cut 7 bases from V and 8 bases from J, with 14 bases between. The CDR3 covers 12 residues. CDR3 region: CSGGPMGGELFF. The CDR3 DNA follows: TGCAGCGGCGGCCCTATGGGGGGGGAGCTGTTTTTT.

This CDR3 is CASSGKGSGTEAFF. As DNA, the CDR3 is TGCGCCAGCAGCGGAAAAGGGTCGGGCACTGAAGCTTTCTTT. The J gene is TRBJ1-1, the V gene TRBV10-2; D gene unclear. Germline values: CDR1 WSHSY, CDR2 SAAADI. CDR3 size: 14 residues. V lost 6 bases to trimming and J lost 4 bases, with 15 bases between them.

The V gene is TRBV14, the J gene TRBJ2-2; 11 nucleotides align to TRBD1. The V segment lost 1 base and the J segment 4 bases; nucleotides outside the gene matches: 8. This CDR3 is built from 18 residues. Germline V CDR1 and CDR2: SGHDN, FVKESK. This CDR3 reads CASSQAGQGATRTGELFF. DNA for the CDR3: TGTGCCAGCAGCCAAGCCGGACAGGGGGCTACCCGCACCGGGGAGCTGTTTTTT.